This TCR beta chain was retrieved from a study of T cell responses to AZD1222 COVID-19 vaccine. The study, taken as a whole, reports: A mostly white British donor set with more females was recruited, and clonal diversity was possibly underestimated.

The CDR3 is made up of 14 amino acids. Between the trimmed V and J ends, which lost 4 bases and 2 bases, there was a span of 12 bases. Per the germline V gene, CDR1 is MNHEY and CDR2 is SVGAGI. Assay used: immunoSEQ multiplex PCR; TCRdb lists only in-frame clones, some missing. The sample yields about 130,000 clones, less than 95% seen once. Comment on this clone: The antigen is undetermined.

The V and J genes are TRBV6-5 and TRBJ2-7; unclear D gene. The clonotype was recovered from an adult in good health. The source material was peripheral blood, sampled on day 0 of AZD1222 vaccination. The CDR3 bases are TGTGCCAGCAGTTTTTTCGAGTGGCCCTACGAGCAGTACTTC. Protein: CASSFFEWPYEQYF.